Sequencing of this T cell receptor beta chain was carried out in a study of early T cells in non-severe SARS-CoV-2 infection. TCRdb itself ran the 5' RACE reads through MiXCR, one entry per CDR3 protein. The sample records 90,000 to 130,000 distinct CDR3 sequences, about 12% being singletons. The germline gives CDR1 DFQATT, CDR2 SNEGSKA (reference sequence). V was cut by 3 bases and J by 7 bases, with 16 bases left in between. The CDR3 is made up of 15 amino acids. Sequences were obtained from whole blood. The chain has TRBV20-1 and TRBJ1-6; D possibly corresponds to TRBD1 (6 bases). The receptor was isolated from an adult who was a healthcare worker with PCR-confirmed SARS-CoV-2 infection or an uninfected control (not recorded which). CDR3 sequence reads: CSASALQGLNSPLHF. CDR3 DNA: TGCAGTGCTAGCGCGCTACAGGGCCTCAATTCACCCCTCCACTTT.